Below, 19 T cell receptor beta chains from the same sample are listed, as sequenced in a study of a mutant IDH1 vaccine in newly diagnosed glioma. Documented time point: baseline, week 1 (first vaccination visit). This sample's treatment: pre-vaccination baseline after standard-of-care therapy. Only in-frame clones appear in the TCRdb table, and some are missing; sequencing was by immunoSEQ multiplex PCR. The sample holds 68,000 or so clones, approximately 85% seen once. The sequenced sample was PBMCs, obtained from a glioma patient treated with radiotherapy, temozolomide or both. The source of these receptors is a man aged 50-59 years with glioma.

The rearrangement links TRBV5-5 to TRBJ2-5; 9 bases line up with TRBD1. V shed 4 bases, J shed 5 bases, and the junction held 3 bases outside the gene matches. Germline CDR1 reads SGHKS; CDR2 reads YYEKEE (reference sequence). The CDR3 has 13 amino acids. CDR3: CASSHRGPETQYF. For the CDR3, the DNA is TGTGCCAGCAGCCACAGGGGGCCTGAGACCCAGTACTTC.

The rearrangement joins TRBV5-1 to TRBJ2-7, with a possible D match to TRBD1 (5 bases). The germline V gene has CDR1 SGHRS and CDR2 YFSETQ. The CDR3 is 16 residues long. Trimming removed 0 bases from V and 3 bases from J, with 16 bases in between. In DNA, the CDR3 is TGCGCCAGCAGCTTGGCCAAAGACCCAGGGTTCTACGAGCAGTACTTC. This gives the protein CASSLAKDPGFYEQYF. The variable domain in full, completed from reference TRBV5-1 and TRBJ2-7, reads KAGVTQTPRYLIKTRGQQVTLSCSPISGHRSVSWYQQTPGQGLQFLFEYFSETQRNKGNFPGRFSGRQFSNSRSEMNVSTLELGDSALYLCASSLAKDPGFYEQYFGPGTRLTVT.

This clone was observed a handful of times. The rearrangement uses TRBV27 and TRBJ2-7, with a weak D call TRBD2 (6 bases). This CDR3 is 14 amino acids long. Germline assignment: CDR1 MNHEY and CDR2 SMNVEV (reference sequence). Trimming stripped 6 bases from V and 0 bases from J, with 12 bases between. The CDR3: CASRVGLLSYEQYF. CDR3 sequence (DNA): TGTGCCAGCAGGGTGGGACTGCTCTCCTACGAGCAGTACTTC.

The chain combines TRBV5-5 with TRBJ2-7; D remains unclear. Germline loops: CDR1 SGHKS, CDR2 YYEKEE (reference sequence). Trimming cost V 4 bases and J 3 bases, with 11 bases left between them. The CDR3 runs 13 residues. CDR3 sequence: CASSQTHFYEQYF. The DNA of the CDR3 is TGTGCCAGCAGCCAGACACATTTCTACGAGCAGTACTTC.

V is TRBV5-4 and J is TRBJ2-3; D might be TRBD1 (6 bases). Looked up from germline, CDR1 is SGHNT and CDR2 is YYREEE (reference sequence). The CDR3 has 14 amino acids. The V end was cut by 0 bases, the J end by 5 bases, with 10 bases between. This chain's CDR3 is CASSLDRVGDTQYF. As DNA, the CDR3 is TGTGCCAGCAGCTTGGACAGGGTAGGAGATACGCAGTATTTT.

The CDR3 coding sequence is TGCGCCAGCAGCCAAGTGGGGGCCGGATCGGATACGCAGTATTTT. Translating it yields CASSQVGAGSDTQYF. The rearrangement links TRBV4-1 to TRBJ2-3; tentatively, D is TRBD1 (6 bases). The V end was cut by 1 base, the J end by 6 bases, with 14 bases between. There are 15 residues in the CDR3. Germline CDR1 MGHRA, CDR2 YSYEKL.

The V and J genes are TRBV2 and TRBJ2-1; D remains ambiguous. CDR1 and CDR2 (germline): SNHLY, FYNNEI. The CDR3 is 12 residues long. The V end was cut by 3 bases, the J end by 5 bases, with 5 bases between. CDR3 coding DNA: TGTGCCAGCAGTGACCGAGACAATGAGCAGTTCTTC. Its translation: CASSDRDNEQFF.

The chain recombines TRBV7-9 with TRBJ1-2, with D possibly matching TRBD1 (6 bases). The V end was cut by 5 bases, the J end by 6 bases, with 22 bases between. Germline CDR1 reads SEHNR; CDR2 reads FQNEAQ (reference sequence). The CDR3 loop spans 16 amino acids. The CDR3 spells CASSLSLGRGVDGYTF. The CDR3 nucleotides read TGTGCCAGCAGCCTCTCCTTGGGCAGGGGTGTCGATGGCTACACCTTC.

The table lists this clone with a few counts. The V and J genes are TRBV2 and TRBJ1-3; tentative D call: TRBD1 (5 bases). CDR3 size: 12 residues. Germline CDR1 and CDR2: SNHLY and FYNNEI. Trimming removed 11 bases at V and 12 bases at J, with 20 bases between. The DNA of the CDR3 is TGTGCCTCCCGGGCCGAGGGGACCCACATATATTTT. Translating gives CASRAEGTHIYF. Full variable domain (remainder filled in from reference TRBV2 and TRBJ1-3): EPEVTQTPSHQVTQMGQEVILRCVPISNHLYFYWYRQILGQKVEFLVSFYNNEISEKSEIFDDQFSVERPDGSNFTLKIRSTKLEDSAMYFCASRAEGTHIYFGEGSWLTVV.

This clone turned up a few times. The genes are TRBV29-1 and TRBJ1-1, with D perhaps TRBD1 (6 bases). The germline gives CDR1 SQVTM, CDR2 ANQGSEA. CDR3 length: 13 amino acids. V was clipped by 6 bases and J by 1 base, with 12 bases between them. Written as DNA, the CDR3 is TGCAGCGTGGGGGCGCAGGGGAACACTGAAGCTTTCTTT. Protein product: CSVGAQGNTEAFF.

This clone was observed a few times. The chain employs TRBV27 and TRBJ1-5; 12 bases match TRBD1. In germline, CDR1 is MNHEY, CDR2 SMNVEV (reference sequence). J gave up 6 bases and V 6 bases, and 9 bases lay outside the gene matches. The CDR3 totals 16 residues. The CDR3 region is CASSTGTGGVGQPQHF. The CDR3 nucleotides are TGTGCCAGCAGCACCGGGACAGGGGGCGTGGGTCAGCCCCAGCATTTT.

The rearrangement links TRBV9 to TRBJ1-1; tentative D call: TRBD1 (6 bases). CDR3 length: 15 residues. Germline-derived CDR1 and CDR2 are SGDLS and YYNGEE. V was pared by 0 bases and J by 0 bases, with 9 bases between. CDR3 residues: CASSVVGQMNTEAFF. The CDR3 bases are TGTGCCAGCAGCGTAGTCGGACAGATGAACACTGAAGCTTTCTTT.

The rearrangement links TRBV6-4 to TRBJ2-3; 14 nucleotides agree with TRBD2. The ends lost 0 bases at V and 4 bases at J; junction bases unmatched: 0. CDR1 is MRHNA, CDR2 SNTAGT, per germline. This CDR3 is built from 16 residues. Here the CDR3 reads CASSDSTSGGADTQYF. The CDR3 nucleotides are TGTGCCAGCAGTGACTCGACTAGCGGGGGGGCAGATACGCAGTATTTT.

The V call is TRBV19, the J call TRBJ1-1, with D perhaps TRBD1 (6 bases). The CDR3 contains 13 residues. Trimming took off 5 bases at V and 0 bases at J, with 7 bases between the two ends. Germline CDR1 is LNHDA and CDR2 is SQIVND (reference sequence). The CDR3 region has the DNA TGTGCCAGTAGTCCAGGGGTGAACACTGAAGCTTTCTTT. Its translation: CASSPGVNTEAFF. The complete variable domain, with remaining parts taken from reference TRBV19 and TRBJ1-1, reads DGGITQSPKYLFRKEGQNVTLSCEQNLNHDAMYWYRQDPGQGLRLIYYSQIVNDFQKGDIAEGYSVSREKKESFPLTVTSAQKNPTAFYLCASSPGVNTEAFFGQGTRLTVV.

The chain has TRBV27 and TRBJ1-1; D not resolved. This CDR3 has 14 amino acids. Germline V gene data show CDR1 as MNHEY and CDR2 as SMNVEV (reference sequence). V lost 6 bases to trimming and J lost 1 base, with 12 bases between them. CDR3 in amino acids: CASRSAGTNTEAFF. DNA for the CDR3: TGTGCCAGCAGGTCGGCAGGAACGAACACTGAAGCTTTCTTT.

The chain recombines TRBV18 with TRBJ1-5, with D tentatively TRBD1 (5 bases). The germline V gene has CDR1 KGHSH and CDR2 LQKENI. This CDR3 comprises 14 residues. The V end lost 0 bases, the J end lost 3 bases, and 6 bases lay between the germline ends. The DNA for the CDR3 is TGTGCCAGCTCACCACCGGGGCTCAATCAGCCCCAGCATTTT. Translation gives CASSPPGLNQPQHF.

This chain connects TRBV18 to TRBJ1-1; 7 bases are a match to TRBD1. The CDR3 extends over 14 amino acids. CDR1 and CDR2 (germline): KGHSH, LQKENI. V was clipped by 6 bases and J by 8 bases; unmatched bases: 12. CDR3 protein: CASSPTGQRTEAFF. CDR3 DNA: TGTGCCAGCTCCCCCACGGGACAGCGAACCGAAGCTTTCTTT. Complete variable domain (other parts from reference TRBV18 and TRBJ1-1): NAGVMQNPRHLVRRRGQEARLRCSPMKGHSHVYWYRQLPEEGLKFMVYLQKENIIDESGMPKERFSAEFPKEGPSILRIQQVVRGDSAAYFCASSPTGQRTEAFFGQGTRLTVV.

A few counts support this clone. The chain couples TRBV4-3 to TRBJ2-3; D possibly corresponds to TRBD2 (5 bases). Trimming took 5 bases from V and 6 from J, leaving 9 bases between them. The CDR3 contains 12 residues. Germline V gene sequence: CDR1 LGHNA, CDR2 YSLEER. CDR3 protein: CASSGRRDTQYF. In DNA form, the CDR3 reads TGCGCCAGCAGCGGCCGGAGGGATACGCAGTATTTT.

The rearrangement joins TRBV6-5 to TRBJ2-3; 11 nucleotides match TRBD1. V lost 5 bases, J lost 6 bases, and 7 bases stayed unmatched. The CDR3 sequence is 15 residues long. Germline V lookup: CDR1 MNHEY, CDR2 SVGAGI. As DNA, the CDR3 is TGTGCCAGCAGTCTGCGGGGGACAGGGGGGGATACGCAGTATTTT. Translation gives CASSLRGTGGDTQYF.